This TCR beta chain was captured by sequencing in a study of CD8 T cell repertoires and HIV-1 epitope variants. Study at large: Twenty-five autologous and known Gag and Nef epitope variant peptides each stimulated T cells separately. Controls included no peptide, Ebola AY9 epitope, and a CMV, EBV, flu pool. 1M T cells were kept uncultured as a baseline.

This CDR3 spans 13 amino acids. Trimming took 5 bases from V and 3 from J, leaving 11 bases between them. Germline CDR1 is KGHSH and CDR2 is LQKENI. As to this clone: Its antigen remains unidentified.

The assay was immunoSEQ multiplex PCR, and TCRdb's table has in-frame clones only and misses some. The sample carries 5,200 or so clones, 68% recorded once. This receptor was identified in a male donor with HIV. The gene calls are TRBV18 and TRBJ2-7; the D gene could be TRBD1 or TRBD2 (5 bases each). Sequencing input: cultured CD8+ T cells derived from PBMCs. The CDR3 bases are TGTGCCAGCTCAGGGGGAGAAGGCTACGAGCAGTACTTC. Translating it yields CASSGGEGYEQYF.